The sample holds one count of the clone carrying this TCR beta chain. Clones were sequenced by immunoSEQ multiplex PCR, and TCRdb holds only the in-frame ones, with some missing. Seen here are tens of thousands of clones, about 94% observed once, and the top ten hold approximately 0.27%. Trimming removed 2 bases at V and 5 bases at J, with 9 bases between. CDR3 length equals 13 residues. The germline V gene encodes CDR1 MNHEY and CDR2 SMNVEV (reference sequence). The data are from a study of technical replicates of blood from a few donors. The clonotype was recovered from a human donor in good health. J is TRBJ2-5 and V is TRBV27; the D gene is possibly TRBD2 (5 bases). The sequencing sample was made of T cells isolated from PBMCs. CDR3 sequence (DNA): TGTGCCAGCAGTTTACGGGGTGGCGAGACCCAGTACTTC. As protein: CASSLRGGETQYF.